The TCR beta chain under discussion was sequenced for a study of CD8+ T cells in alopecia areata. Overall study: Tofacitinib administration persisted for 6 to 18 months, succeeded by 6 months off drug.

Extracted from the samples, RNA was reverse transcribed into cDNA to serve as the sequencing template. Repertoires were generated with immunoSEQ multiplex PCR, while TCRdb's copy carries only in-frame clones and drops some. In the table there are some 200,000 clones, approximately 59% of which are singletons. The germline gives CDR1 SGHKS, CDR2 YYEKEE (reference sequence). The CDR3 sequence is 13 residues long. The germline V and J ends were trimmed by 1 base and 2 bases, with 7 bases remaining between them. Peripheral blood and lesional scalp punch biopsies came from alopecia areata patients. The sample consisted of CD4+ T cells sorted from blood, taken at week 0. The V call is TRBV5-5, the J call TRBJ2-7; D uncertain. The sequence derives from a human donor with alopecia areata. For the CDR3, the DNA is TGTGCCAGCAGCTTGACAGAAACCTACGAGCAGTACTTC. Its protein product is CASSLTETYEQYF. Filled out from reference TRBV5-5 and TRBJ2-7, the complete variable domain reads DAGVTQSPTHLIKTRGQQVTLRCSPISGHKSVSWYQQVLGQGPQFIFQYYEKEERGRGNFPDRFSARQFPNYSSELNVNALLLGDSALYLCASSLTETYEQYFGPGTRLTVT.